These 18 T cell receptor beta chains were all obtained from the same sample, sequenced in a study of T cell repertoires in cytomegalovirus infection. These TCRs are of unknown antigen specificity. Each CDR3 protein gets one entry after TCRdb re-called the reads with MiXCR. The table lists approximately 1,000,000 distinct CDR3 sequences, approximately 31% of them singletons. The sequences come from cultured CD8+ T cells from PBMCs, collected from culture after CMV antigen stimulation. Receptor source: a human donor in good health (CMV status not recorded). Some clones in this sample may be carry-over from other donors' samples.

The chain combines TRBV4-2 with TRBJ2-5, with 10 bases identical to TRBD2. The CDR3 loop spans 18 amino acids. V dropped 0 bases and J dropped 1; count of bases not matched to a gene: 8. The germline V gene has CDR1 LGHNA and CDR2 YNFKEQ. CDR3 residues: CASSQEALGLASQETQYF. CDR3 nucleotide sequence: TGTGCCAGCAGCCAAGAAGCCCTGGGACTAGCGAGCCAAGAGACCCAGTACTTC.

This chain connects TRBV24-1 to TRBJ1-2; D gene uncertain. The CDR3 consists of 13 residues. Between the trimmed V and J ends, which lost 3 bases and 5 bases, there was a span of 9 bases. The germline V gene encodes CDR1 KGHDR and CDR2 SFDVKD. CDR3 nucleotides: TGTGCCACCAGTGATAACAGAGGATATGGCTACACCTTC. It codes for CATSDNRGYGYTF.

As concerns this clonotype: As the CDR3 is not closed by the conserved phenylalanine or tryptophan, this likely results from a read error. The chain links TRBV7-9 to TRBJ2-7, with TRBD1 matching 10 bases. The CDR3 has 15 residues. J was trimmed by 3 bases and V by 2 bases; bases with no gene match: 4. CDR1 is SEHNR, CDR2 FQNEAQ, per germline (reference sequence). The CDR3 DNA follows: TGTGCCAGCAGCTTAACAGACAGGGGGCACTACGAGCAGTACTTG. Residues: CASSLTDRGHYEQYL.

This clonotype showed up just a few times. V is TRBV2 and J is TRBJ1-1; 9 bases agree with TRBD1. The CDR3 consists of 15 residues. V lost 3 bases and J lost 5; bases outside the gene matches: 7. Germline CDR1 reads SNHLY; CDR2 reads FYNNEI. The CDR3 sequence: CASSEEDRGWTEAFF. In DNA form, the CDR3 reads TGTGCCAGCAGTGAGGAGGACAGGGGATGGACTGAAGCTTTCTTT.

This clonotype occurred many times. The CDR3 sequence: CASSLNLLSGKNIQYF. CDR3 DNA sequence: TGTGCCAGCAGCCTAAACTTACTCAGCGGCAAAAACATTCAGTACTTC. The chain combines TRBV7-2 with TRBJ2-4; weak D call: TRBD2 (5 bases). The V end was cut by 5 bases, the J end by 3 bases, with 17 bases between. The CDR3 contains 16 residues. Germline CDR1 and CDR2: SGHTA and FQGNSA. Full variable domain (outside the CDR3, taken from reference TRBV7-2 and TRBJ2-4): GAGVSQSPSNKVTEKGKDVELRCDPISGHTALYWYRQSLGQGLEFLIYFQGNSAPDKSGLPSDRFSAERTGGSVSTLTIQRTQQEDSAVYLCASSLNLLSGKNIQYFGAGTRLSVL.

The table lists this clonotype with a count of one. This sequence joins TRBV19 and TRBJ1-3; D perhaps matches TRBD1 (5 bases). Germline-derived CDR1 and CDR2 are LNHDA and SQIVND (reference sequence). Trimming took 2 bases from V and 0 from J, leaving 14 bases between them. The CDR3 is 17 amino acids. Here the CDR3 reads CASSIFGATVSGNTIYF. Here the CDR3 DNA reads TGTGCCAGTAGTATATTTGGGGCCACAGTCTCTGGAAACACCATATATTTT.

The chain uses TRBV5-1 and TRBJ1-4; 12 bases are a match to TRBD1. Per the germline V gene, CDR1 is SGHRS and CDR2 is YFSETQ. The ends lost 3 bases at V and 5 bases at J; junction bases unmatched: 11. CDR3 length: 18 residues. CDR3 coding DNA: TGCGCCAGCAGCTCCGAGACCGGGACAGGGGGCCGGAATGAAAAACTGTTTTTT. Protein: CASSSETGTGGRNEKLFF.

This clonotype was recorded a few times. The J gene is TRBJ2-7, the V gene TRBV12-3 or TRBV12-4; D ambiguous. The CDR3 is 15 amino acids. The ends were cut back, 2 bases at V and 1 base at J, with 12 bases in the middle. The DNA of the CDR3 is TGTGCCAGCAGTTTAAGGGATCACAGTTCCTACGAGCAGTACTTC. It codes for CASSLRDHSSYEQYF.

The table lists this clonotype with many counts. The chain uses TRBV12-3 or TRBV12-4 and TRBJ1-1; no definite D call. The CDR3 extends over 11 amino acids. The germline V and J ends were trimmed by 7 bases and 6 bases, with 9 bases remaining between them. CDR3 in amino acids: CASIRGAEAFF. Here the CDR3 DNA reads TGTGCCAGCATCCGTGGCGCTGAAGCTTTCTTT.

The gene calls are TRBV12-5 and TRBJ2-3; D gene ambiguous. Looked up from germline, CDR1 is LGHNT and CDR2 is FRNRAP. The V and J ends lost 5 bases and 0 bases respectively, with 12 bases between them. The CDR3 runs to 15 residues. Written as DNA, the CDR3 is TGTGCTAGTGGTAGAAGTACGGAAAGCACAGATACGCAGTATTTT. Amino acids: CASGRSTESTDTQYF.

The V gene is TRBV2, the J gene TRBJ1-1; D remains unclear. Germline V lookup: CDR1 SNHLY, CDR2 FYNNEI. This CDR3 has 14 residues. Trimming cost V 7 bases and J 2 bases, with 14 bases left between them. The CDR3 reads CASIPRQVNTEAFF. The CDR3 nucleotides read TGTGCCAGCATCCCCAGGCAGGTCAACACTGAAGCTTTCTTT.

This clonotype was picked up a small number of times. The genes are TRBV28 and TRBJ2-5; 8 nucleotides agree with TRBD2. The CDR3 is 15 residues long. Per the germline V gene, CDR1 is MDHEN and CDR2 is SYDVKM. After removal of 5 bases from V and 7 bases from J, the junction contained 12 bases not matched to a gene. CDR3 in amino acids: CASSLSGTRFGTQYF. CDR3 bases: TGTGCCAGCAGTCTCTCCGGGACTAGATTTGGGACCCAGTACTTC.

The chain combines TRBV20-1 with TRBJ2-7, with D hard to call. Looked up from germline, CDR1 is DFQATT and CDR2 is SNEGSKA (reference sequence). V gave up 1 base and J gave up 5 bases, with 18 bases separating them. CDR3 length: 15 residues. CDR3 protein: CSARGPQAAWNEQYF. CDR3 nucleotides: TGCAGTGCTAGAGGCCCCCAGGCAGCGTGGAACGAGCAGTACTTC.

This clonotype appeared a few times. This sequence joins TRBV12-3 or TRBV12-4 and TRBJ2-7; 7 nucleotides agree with TRBD2. V dropped 8 bases and J dropped 4; count of bases not matched to a gene: 5. This CDR3 is 12 amino acids long. The CDR3 DNA follows: TGTGCCAGCTCGGGGGAGGGATACGAGCAGTACTTC. Its protein is CASSGEGYEQYF.

The J gene is TRBJ1-2, the V gene TRBV7-8, with no clear D. Germline values: CDR1 SGHVS, CDR2 FQNEAQ. Trimming stripped 5 bases from V and 3 bases from J, with 16 bases between. CDR3 size: 15 residues. The CDR3 is CASSPRTQNYYGYTF. Here the CDR3 DNA reads TGTGCCAGCAGCCCAAGGACCCAGAACTACTATGGCTACACCTTC.

This clonotype was seen at least ten times. The chain carries TRBV7-2 and TRBJ2-3, with D perhaps matching TRBD2 (6 bases). Germline assignment: CDR1 SGHTA and CDR2 FQGNSA. Trimming took off 3 bases at V and 5 bases at J, with 18 bases between the two ends. The CDR3 length is 16 residues. CDR3 loop: CASSFSGTSKIDTQYF. CDR3 DNA: TGTGCCAGCAGCTTCTCCGGGACTTCAAAGATAGATACGCAGTATTTT. The entire variable domain, with the rest obtained from reference TRBV7-2 and TRBJ2-3, is as follows: GAGVSQSPSNKVTEKGKDVELRCDPISGHTALYWYRQSLGQGLEFLIYFQGNSAPDKSGLPSDRFSAERTGGSVSTLTIQRTQQEDSAVYLCASSFSGTSKIDTQYFGPGTRLTVL.

This clonotype appeared a few times. The chain employs TRBV6-6 and TRBJ1-2; D remains ambiguous. This CDR3 has 15 amino acids. V dropped 0 bases and J dropped 0 bases, with 8 bases sitting between them. Germline V gene lookup returns CDR1 MNHNY and CDR2 SVGAGI (reference sequence). This CDR3 is CASSYSPAANYGYTF. The CDR3 DNA reads as TGTGCCAGCAGTTACTCGCCAGCAGCTAACTATGGCTACACCTTC.

The V gene is TRBV14, the J gene TRBJ2-1; D is perhaps TRBD2 (6 bases). Germline CDR1 is SGHDN and CDR2 is FVKESK. Trimming shortened V by 3 bases and J by 7 bases, and 16 bases separated the two germline ends. The CDR3 sequence is 15 residues long. The CDR3 DNA sequence: TGTGCCAGCAGCCATGGTAGGGAGGTCCCTAATGAGCAGTTCTTC. Residues: CASSHGREVPNEQFF.